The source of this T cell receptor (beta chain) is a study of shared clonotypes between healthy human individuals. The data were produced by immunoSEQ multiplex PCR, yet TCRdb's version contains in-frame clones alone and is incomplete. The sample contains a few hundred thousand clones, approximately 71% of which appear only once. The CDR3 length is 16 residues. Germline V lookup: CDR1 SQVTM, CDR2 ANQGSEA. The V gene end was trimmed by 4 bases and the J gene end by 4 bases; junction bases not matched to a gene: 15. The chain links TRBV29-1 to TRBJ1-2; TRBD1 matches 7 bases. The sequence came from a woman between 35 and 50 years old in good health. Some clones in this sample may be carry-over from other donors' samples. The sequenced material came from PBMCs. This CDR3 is CSVGHQTGARSYGYTF. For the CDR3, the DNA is TGCAGCGTTGGACATCAAACAGGGGCTAGATCCTATGGCTACACCTTC. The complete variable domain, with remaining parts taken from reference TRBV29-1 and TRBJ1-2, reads SAVISQKPSRDICQRGTSLTIQCQVDSQVTMMFWYRQQPGQSLTLIATANQGSEATYESGFVIDKFPISRPNLTFSTLTVSNMSPEDSSIYLCSVGHQTGARSYGYTFGSGTRLTVV.